This T cell receptor beta chain was sequenced for a study of blood T cell repertoires in COVID-19 (dated by TCRdb to the early 2020s). A note on the overall study: Collaborator samples came from the United States, Italy and Spain and covered acute and convalescent phases of COVID-19. The material from the prospective study consisted of cDNA or gDNA derived from T cells, B-cell-depleted T cells, or PBMCs. The dataset comprised deeply sampled blood TCRbeta repertoires from subjects exposed to, actively infected with, or recovered from COVID-19. A freely available public database, intended as a resource for researchers studying the immune response to SARS-CoV-2, is where the repertoires were released. The samples were drawn from the first 160 participants of the ongoing ImmuneRACE study and from 1,254 subjects provided by 6 global collaborators. A de-identified subject ID, COVID-19 status, age in years and sex were almost always included in the sample metadata. Where available, HLA class I and class II types were taken from metadata supplied by the sample provider and were not determined by assay-based typing. Points the paper makes about the study in general: Clinical and demographic metadata were provided uncurated, with the amount varying by source and participant.

Collaborating institutions collected whole blood in K2EDTA tubes following their own protocols. For TCRbeta analysis, collaborators shipped samples in one of three forms: frozen whole blood, isolated PBMCs, or DNA extracted from either of those sample types. From the germline V gene, CDR1 is MDHEN and CDR2 is SYDVKM. Trimmed from V: 1 base; trimmed from J: 2 bases; junction bases lacking a gene match: 4. From the cysteine up to the phenylalanine, the CDR3 has a length of 17 residues. Only the CDR3 DNA is retained, 51 bases long and in frame from the first base. TCRbeta CDR3 regions were amplified from genomic DNA by means of the immunoSEQ Assay, a bias-controlled multiplex PCR. Regarding the original processing steps: The number of nucleated cells in each sample was estimated by amplification of reference gene primers within the assay. Sequence reads were collapsed and filtered to measure the absolute abundance of every unique TCRbeta CDR3 rearrangement. For each sample, productive Simpson clonality was calculated as the square root of Simpson's diversity index across productive rearrangements. What TCRdb holds here is the immuneACCESS table cut down to in-frame rearrangements. Part of the clones is not present; checked against another copy, under half of the missing clones reflect an unresolved V gene, and the others are unexplained. D and trimming come from the DNA, and the V and J calls and clone size come from that table. This sample lists fewer than 15,000 clones; around four fifths were detected once. About a third of the sample lies in the top ten.

Note on this clone: Its antigen target is currently unknown. Base quality data are lacking; no much larger clone is found one base away.

The sequencing input was peripheral blood. The clonotype originates from a human donor in a cohort sampled during active COVID-19. The rearranged chain carries TRBV28 and TRBJ2-3; 12 nucleotides in the junction match TRBD2. The CDR3 sequence is CASSLSTSGGFTDTQYF. Read as DNA, the sequence is TGTGCCAGCAGTTTATCCACTAGCGGGGGGTTCACAGATACGCAGTATTTT.